This TCR beta chain was obtained from a study of CD8 T cells in ankylosing spondylitis. Study-wide points: Ankylosing spondylitis blood seemed to carry a telltale TCR beta motif made of eight or nine highly homologous variants. Relatively rare in peripheral blood, disease-linked clones were also CD8+.

Of note for this clonotype: Its specificity is unknown.

The CDR3 covers 15 residues. Looked up from germline, CDR1 is SGHTA and CDR2 is FQGNSA. J was trimmed by 5 bases and V by 5 bases; bases with no gene match: 3. A quantitative 5'-RACE method, one with molecular barcodes, was used to make TCR beta libraries. TCRdb re-called the 5' RACE reads with MiXCR, one entry per CDR3 protein. Among approximately 400,000 distinct CDR3 sequences listed, 17% were seen once. Sample: blood, either unsorted or a sorted T cell fraction (not recorded which). The clonotype was recovered from a male donor with ankylosing spondylitis. J is TRBJ2-1 and V is TRBV7-2, with 13 bases matching TRBD2. The CDR3 DNA sequence: TGTGCCAGCAGCCGGACTAGCGGGGGTCACAATGAGCAGTTCTTC. Its protein is CASSRTSGGHNEQFF.